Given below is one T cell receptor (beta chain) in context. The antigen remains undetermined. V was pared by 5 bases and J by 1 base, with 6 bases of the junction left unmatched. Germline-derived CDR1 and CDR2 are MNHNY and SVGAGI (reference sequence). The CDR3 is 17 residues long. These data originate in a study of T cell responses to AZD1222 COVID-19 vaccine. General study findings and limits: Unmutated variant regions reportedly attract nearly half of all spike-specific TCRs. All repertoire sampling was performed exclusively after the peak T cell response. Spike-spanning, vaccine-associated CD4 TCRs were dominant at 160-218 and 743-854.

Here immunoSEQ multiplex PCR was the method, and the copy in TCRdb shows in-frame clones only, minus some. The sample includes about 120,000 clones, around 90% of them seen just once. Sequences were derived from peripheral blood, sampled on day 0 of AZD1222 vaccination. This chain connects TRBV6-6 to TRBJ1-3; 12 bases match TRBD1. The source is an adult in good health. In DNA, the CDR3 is TGTGCCAGCAGTCCGGGACAGGGGGCGCGATCTGGAAACACCATATATTTT. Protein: CASSPGQGARSGNTIYF.